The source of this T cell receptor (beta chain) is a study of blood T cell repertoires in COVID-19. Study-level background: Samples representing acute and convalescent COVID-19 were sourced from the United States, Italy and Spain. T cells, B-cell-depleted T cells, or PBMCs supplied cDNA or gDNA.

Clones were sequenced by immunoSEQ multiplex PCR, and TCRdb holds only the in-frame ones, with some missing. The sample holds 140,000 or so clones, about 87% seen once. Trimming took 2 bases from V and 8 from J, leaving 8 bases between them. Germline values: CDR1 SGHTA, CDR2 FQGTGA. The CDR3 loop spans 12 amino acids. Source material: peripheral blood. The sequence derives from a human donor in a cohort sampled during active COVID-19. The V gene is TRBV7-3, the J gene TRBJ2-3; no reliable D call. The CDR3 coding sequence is TGTGCCAGCAGCTTAGCATCGGGTACGCAGTATTTT. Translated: CASSLASGTQYF.